This TCR beta chain was sequenced in a study of OX40 agonist ivuxolimab in advanced cancers. Turning to the study itself: Patients treated during dose escalation were battling hepatocellular carcinoma, melanoma, renal cell or head and neck cancer. Study-wide findings and caveats: Antigen targets of the expanded peripheral T cells went undetermined. With doses of 0.1-3.0 mg/kg, partial responders showed among the lowest clonal expansion.

Measured with immunoSEQ multiplex PCR; TCRdb has only the in-frame clones, and not every one. The sample yields around 46,000 clones, roughly 89% seen once. A word on this clone: Its specificity is unknown.

The V and J ends lost 4 bases and 2 bases respectively, with 15 bases between them. The germline gives CDR1 SGHAT, CDR2 FQNNGV. The CDR3 contains 15 residues. The sequencing here drew on CD4+ or CD8+ T cells sorted from blood, taken in a trial of the OX40 agonist ivuxolimab. The genes are TRBV11-2 and TRBJ2-7, with a tentative D call TRBD2 (6 bases). This receptor was taken from an adult with an advanced solid tumor such as melanoma, head and neck, liver or kidney cancer. The CDR3 here is CASSSGPGSTYEQYF. The CDR3 DNA reads TGTGCCAGCAGCTCGGGACCCGGGAGTACCTACGAGCAGTACTTC.